These T cell receptor beta chains were read from a single sample in a study of blood T cells in healthy people across ages. A single record per CDR3 protein comes from TCRdb applying MiXCR to the 5' RACE reads. The sample has about 570,000 distinct CDR3 sequences; roughly 29% are singletons. Input material: blood. The origin of the receptors is a woman in her 70s in good health. CDR3s include the opening cysteine and the closing phenylalanine or tryptophan. D genes are given only for firm matches. Size is omitted from some rows. Given values are once, few, many or a class for expanded clones.

V	size	J	D	length	CDR3	DNA
TRBV2	NA	TRBJ1-4	NA	15	CASSDGYAGNEKLFF	TGTGCCAGCAGTGACGGCTATGCAGGGAACGAAAAACTGTTTTTT
TRBV24-1	few	TRBJ2-3	NA	14	CATGKGHSTDTQYF	TGTGCCACCGGAAAGGGACATTCCACAGATACGCAGTATTTT
TRBV20-1	few	TRBJ2-5	NA	14	CSARDVAGKETQYF	TGCAGTGCTAGAGATGTTGCAGGGAAGGAGACCCAGTACTTC
TRBV5-1	few	TRBJ2-5	NA	13	CASSLADSGSQYF	TGCGCCAGCAGCTTGGCCGACTCCGGGTCCCAGTACTTC
TRBV12-5	NA	TRBJ2-3	NA	12	CASGDYAITQYF	TGTGCTAGTGGCGATTATGCGATTACGCAGTATTTT
TRBV6-2/TRBV6-3	NA	TRBJ2-7	NA	15	CAGNNPGFISYEQYF	TGTGCCGGCAACAACCCGGGATTTATCTCCTACGAGCAGTACTTC
TRBV10-3	NA	TRBJ1-4	TRBD1	13	CAISAGTDEKLFF	TGTGCCATCAGCGCGGGGACAGATGAAAAACTGTTTTTT
TRBV7-2	NA	TRBJ2-2	TRBD2	16	CASSWGLAGGPGELFF	TGTGCCAGCAGCTGGGGACTAGCGGGGGGGCCCGGGGAGCTGTTTTTT
TRBV12-3/TRBV12-4	NA	TRBJ1-5	TRBD1	15	CASSAGQNGNQPQHF	TGTGCCAGCAGCGCGGGACAGAATGGCAATCAGCCCCAGCATTTT
TRBV5-5	few	TRBJ2-7	TRBD2	15	CASSFSGGAPYEQYF	TGTGCCAGCAGCTTTAGCGGGGGGGCGCCCTACGAGCAGTACTTC
TRBV3-1	few	TRBJ1-1	TRBD1	16	CASSLNRGSVNTEAFF	TGTGCCAGCAGCCTGAACAGGGGGTCGGTGAACACTGAAGCTTTCTTT
TRBV7-3	few	TRBJ2-3	NA	12	CASSLYADTQYF	TGTGCCAGCAGCTTATACGCAGATACGCAGTATTTT
TRBV29-1	few	TRBJ1-1	NA	11	CSGHGETEAFF	TGCAGCGGCCATGGAGAGACTGAAGCTTTCTTT
TRBV9	NA	TRBJ1-2	NA	13	CASSVSGTYGYTF	TGTGCCAGCAGCGTTAGCGGGACATACGGCTACACCTTC
TRBV4-1	few	TRBJ2-4	TRBD2	15	CASSLRTSGRNIQYF	TGCGCCAGCAGCTTGAGGACTAGCGGGAGAAACATTCAGTACTTC
TRBV30	few	TRBJ2-5	TRBD1	15	CASTGGAGSAETQYF	TGTGCCTCGACAGGGGGGGCCGGTTCCGCAGAGACCCAGTACTTC
TRBV12-3/TRBV12-4	NA	TRBJ1-1	NA	16	CAGSLPDLPMNTEAFF	TGTGCCGGCAGTCTCCCGGACCTTCCCATGAACACTGAAGCTTTCTTT
TRBV7-2	few	TRBJ1-5	TRBD1	16	CASSLLGRTGEQPQHF	TGTGCCAGCAGCTTGTTGGGCCGGACAGGAGAGCAGCCCCAGCATTTT
TRBV5-1	NA	TRBJ2-3	NA	15	CASSVFRGNADTQYF	TGCGCCAGCAGCGTTTTCCGGGGGAACGCAGATACGCAGTATTTT
TRBV12-5	few	TRBJ2-1	TRBD2	16	CASGLVGTSGDNEQFF	TGTGCTAGTGGTTTGGTAGGGACTAGCGGGGACAATGAGCAGTTCTTC
TRBV20-1	few	TRBJ1-1	NA	13	CSASRRVNTEAFF	TGCAGTGCCTCCCGCAGGGTTAACACTGAAGCTTTCTTT
TRBV24-1	NA	TRBJ2-1	NA	13	CATRKGRYNEQFF	TGTGCCACTCGGAAGGGCAGATACAATGAGCAGTTCTTC
TRBV6-1	few	TRBJ1-3	NA	14	CASSGQQGGNTIYF	TGTGCCAGCAGTGGACAGCAAGGTGGAAACACCATATATTTT
TRBV3-1	NA	TRBJ2-7	NA	14	CASSPLGRGYEQYF	TGTGCCAGCAGCCCGTTGGGCCGGGGCTACGAGCAGTACTTC
TRBV19	NA	TRBJ2-2	NA	14	CASRGDFLVEQLFF	TGTGCCAGTAGGGGGGACTTTCTAGTAGAGCAGCTGTTTTTT
TRBV9	NA	TRBJ2-3	NA	14	CASSVATAGDTQYF	TGTGCCAGCAGCGTAGCTACCGCGGGAGATACGCAGTATTTT